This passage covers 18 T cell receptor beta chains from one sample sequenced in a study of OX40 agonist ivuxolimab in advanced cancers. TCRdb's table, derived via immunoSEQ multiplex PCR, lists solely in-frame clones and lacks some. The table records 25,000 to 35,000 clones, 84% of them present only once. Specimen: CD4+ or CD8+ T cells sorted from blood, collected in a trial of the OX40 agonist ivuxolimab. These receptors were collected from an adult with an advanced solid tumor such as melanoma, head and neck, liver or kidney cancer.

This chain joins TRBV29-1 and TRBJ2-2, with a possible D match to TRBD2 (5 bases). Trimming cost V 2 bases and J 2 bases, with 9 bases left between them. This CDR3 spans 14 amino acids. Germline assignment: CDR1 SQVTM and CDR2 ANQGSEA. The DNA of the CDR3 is TGCAGCGTTGAAATGGGAGTTAACACCGGGGAGCTGTTTTTT. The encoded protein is CSVEMGVNTGELFF.

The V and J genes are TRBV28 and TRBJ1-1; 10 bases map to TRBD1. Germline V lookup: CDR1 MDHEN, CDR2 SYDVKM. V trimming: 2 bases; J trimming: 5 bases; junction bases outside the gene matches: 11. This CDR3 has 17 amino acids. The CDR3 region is CASSLARDRGIETEAFF. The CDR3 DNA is TGTGCCAGCAGTTTAGCCCGGGACAGGGGTATTGAAACTGAAGCTTTCTTT.

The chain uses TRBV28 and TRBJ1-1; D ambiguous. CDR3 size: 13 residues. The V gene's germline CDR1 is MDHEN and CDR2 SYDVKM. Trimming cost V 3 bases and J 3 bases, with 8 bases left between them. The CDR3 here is CASSFFADTEAFF. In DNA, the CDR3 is TGTGCCAGCAGTTTTTTCGCGGACACTGAAGCTTTCTTT.

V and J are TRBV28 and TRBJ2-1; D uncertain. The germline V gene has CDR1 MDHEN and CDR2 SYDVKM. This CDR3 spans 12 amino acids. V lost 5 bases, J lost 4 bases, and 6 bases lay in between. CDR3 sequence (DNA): TGTGCCAGCAGTCAAGGGTACAATGAGCAGTTCTTC. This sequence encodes CASSQGYNEQFF.

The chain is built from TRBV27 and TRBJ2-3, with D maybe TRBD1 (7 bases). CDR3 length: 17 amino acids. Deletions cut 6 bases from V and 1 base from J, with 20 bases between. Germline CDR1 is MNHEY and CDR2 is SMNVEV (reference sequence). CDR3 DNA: TGTGCCAGCAGCACTCTGACAGGGCGGGGTCGCACAGATACGCAGTATTTT. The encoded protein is CASSTLTGRGRTDTQYF.

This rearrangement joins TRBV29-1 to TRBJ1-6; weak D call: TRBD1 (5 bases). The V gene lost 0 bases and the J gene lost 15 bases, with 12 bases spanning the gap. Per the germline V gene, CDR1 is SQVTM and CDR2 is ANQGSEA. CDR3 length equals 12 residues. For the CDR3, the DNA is TGCAGCGTTGAAGACGCCGGGACTGGCCTCCACTTT. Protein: CSVEDAGTGLHF.

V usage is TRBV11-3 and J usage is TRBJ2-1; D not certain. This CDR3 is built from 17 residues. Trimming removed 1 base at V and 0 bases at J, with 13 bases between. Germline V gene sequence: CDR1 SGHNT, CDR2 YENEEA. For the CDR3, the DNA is TGTGCCAGCAGCTTAGGTAGCCTTTATAGCTCCTACAATGAGCAGTTCTTC. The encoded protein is CASSLGSLYSSYNEQFF.

The CDR3: CASSEYEGGGGEQFF. DNA for the CDR3: TGTGCCAGCAGTGAATATGAGGGCGGTGGCGGTGAGCAGTTCTTC. This chain links TRBV25-1 with TRBJ2-1, with D tentatively TRBD2 (5 bases). Germline assignment: CDR1 MGHDK and CDR2 SYGVNS. This CDR3 has 15 residues. Between the trimmed V and J ends, which lost 0 bases and 9 bases, there was a span of 15 bases.

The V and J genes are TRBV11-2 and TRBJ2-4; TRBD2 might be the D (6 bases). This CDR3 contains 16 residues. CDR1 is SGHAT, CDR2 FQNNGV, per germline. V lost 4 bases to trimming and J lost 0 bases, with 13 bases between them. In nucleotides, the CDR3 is TGTGCCAGCAGCTCGAGTCTGGGACTAGCCAAAAACATTCAGTACTTC. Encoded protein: CASSSSLGLAKNIQYF.

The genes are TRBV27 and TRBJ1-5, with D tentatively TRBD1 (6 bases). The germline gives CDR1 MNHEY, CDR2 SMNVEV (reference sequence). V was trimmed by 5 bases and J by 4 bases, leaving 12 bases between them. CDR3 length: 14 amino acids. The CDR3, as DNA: TGTGCCAGCAGTCCGGATCAGGGGAATCAGCCCCAGCATTTT. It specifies CASSPDQGNQPQHF.

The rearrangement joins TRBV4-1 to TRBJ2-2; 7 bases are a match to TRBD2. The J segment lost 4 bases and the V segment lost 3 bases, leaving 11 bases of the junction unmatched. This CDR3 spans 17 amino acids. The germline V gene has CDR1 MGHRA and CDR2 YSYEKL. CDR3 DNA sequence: TGCGCCAGCAGCCATACCGAGGGAGGGATCGGCACCGGGGAGCTGTTTTTT. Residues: CASSHTEGGIGTGELFF.

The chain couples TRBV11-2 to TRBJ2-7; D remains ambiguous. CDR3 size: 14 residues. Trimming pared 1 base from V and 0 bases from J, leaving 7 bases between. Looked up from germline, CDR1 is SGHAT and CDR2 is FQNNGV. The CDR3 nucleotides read TGTGCCAGCAGCTTAGGTGGCTCCTCCTACGAGCAGTACTTC. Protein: CASSLGGSSYEQYF. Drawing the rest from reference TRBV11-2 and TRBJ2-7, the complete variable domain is EAGVAQSPRYKIIEKRQSVAFWCNPISGHATLYWYQQILGQGPKLLIQFQNNGVVDDSQLPKDRFSAERLKGVDSTLKIQPAKLEDSAVYLCASSLGGSSYEQYFGPGTRLTVT.

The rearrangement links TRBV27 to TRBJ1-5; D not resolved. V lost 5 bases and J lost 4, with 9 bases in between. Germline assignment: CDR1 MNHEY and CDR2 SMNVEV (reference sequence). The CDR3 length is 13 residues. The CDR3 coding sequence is TGTGCCAGCAGTCCCACAGTTAATCAGCCCCAGCATTTT. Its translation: CASSPTVNQPQHF.

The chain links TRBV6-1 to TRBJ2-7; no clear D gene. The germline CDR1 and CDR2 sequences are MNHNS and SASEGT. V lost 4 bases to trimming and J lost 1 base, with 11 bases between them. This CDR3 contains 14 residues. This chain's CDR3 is CASSVMTVSYEQYF. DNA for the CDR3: TGTGCCAGCAGTGTTATGACGGTATCCTACGAGCAGTACTTC.

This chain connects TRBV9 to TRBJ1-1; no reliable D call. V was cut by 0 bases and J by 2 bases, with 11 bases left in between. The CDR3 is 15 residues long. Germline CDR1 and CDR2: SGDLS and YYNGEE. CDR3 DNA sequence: TGTGCCAGCAGCGTAGGGTCAGAAATAAACACTGAAGCTTTCTTT. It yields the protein CASSVGSEINTEAFF.

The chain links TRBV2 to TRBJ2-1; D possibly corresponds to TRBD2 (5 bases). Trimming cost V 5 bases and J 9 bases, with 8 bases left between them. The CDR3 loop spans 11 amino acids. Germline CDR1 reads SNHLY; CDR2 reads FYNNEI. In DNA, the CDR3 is TGTGCCAGCAGTAACGCGGGTGAGCAGTTCTTC. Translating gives CASSNAGEQFF.

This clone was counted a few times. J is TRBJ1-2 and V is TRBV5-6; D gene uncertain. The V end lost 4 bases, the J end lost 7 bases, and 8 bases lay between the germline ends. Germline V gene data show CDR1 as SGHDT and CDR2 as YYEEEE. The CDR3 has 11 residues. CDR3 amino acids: CASSAQAGYTF. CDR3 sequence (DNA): TGTGCCAGCAGCGCCCAGGCTGGCTACACCTTC.

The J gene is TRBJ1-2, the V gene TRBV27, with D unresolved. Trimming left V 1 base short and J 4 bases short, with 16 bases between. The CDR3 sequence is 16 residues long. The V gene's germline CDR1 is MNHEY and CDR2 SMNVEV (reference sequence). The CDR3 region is CASSLFYSRLGYGYTF. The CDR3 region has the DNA TGTGCCAGCAGTTTATTTTACTCCCGGCTCGGCTATGGCTACACCTTC.